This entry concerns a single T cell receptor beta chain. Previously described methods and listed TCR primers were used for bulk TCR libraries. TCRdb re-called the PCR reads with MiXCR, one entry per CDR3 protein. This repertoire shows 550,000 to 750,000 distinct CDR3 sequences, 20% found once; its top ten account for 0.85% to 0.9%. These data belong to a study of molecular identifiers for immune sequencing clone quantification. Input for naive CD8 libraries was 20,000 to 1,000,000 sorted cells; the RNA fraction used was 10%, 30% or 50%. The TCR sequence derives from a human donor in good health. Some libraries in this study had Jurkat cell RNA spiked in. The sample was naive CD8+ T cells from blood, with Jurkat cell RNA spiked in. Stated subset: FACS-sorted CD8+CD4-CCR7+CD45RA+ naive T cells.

CDR3 amino acids: CASSYGTSDTEAFF. The CDR3 bases are TGTGCCAGCAGCTATGGGACCTCAGACACTGAAGCTTTCTTT. The chain employs TRBV3-1 and TRBJ1-1, with D possibly matching TRBD1 (5 bases). Trimming took off 5 bases at V and 3 bases at J, with 13 bases between the two ends. This CDR3 is built from 14 residues. CDR1 and CDR2 (germline): LGHDT, YNNKEL (reference sequence).